This T cell receptor (beta chain) was found in a study of blood T cell repertoires in COVID-19. At the level of the study: Samples taken during acute and convalescent COVID-19 were collected in the United States, Italy and Spain. PBMCs, B-cell-depleted T cells, or T cells provided the cDNA or gDNA that made up the material.

In the study's own analysis: Amplified reference gene primers provided the basis for estimating nucleated cell counts. TCRdb's copy holds only in-frame clones and misses some; the assay was immunoSEQ multiplex PCR. Clonal size and the V and J genes are those of that table, whereas D and trimming came from the DNA. Among approximately 280,000 clones listed, about 81% were seen once. Germline lookup yields CDR1 MNHNS and CDR2 SASEGT. V lost 1 base and J lost 7, with 10 bases in between. There are 13 residues in the CDR3. Patients at the Seattle site were enrolled during active infection and followed longitudinally.

Sequences were obtained from peripheral blood. The sequence was obtained from a human donor with COVID-19, enrolled during active disease. The donor label of this sample is uncertain. The chain employs TRBV6-1 and TRBJ1-2; D perhaps matches TRBD1 (6 bases). Here the CDR3 reads CASSEGRGSGYTF. The CDR3 nucleotides are TGTGCCAGCAGTGAAGGCAGGGGCTCTGGCTACACCTTC.